This T cell receptor (beta chain) was found in a study of T cell clusters in autoimmune cytopenias. Germline-derived CDR1 and CDR2 are ENHRY and SYGVKD. There are 13 residues in the CDR3. Multiplex touch-down PCR amplified TRB using TRB-A and TRB-B pools in one tube. Reanalyzing the multiplex PCR reads, TCRdb keeps one entry per CDR3 protein, without DNA. The record lists around 7,800 distinct CDR3 sequences, of which the ten most abundant hold more than 4%. TRB was amplified from roughly 250 ng of peripheral blood genomic DNA per sample. V usage is TRBV10-3 and J usage is TRBJ2-1; checking the TCRdb D call of TRBD2 is not possible without DNA. This clonotype was sampled from a human donor with an autoimmune cytopenia or autoimmune hepatitis (not recorded which). Specimen: peripheral blood. The CDR3 is CAIGTSGSDEQFF.